Listed here are 25 T cell receptor beta chains from one sample, sequenced in a study of blood T cell repertoires in COVID-19. Assay: immunoSEQ multiplex PCR; the TCRdb copy retains only in-frame clones and omits some. Among 65,000 to 75,000 clones listed, 78% were seen once. The sequencing input was peripheral blood. The receptor source for this set is a human donor in a cohort sampled during active COVID-19.

The chain employs TRBV29-1 and TRBJ2-1; weak D call: TRBD1 (5 bases). The germline CDR1 and CDR2 sequences are SQVTM and ANQGSEA. The CDR3 has 16 residues. V was pared by 4 bases and J by 4 bases, with 20 bases between. The CDR3 bases are TGCAGCGTTGGACCTGGGGCTGGTTCTGGATACAATGAGCAGTTCTTC. Translated: CSVGPGAGSGYNEQFF.

The J gene is TRBJ2-7, the V gene TRBV6-6; TRBD1 agrees at 7 bases. J gave up 2 bases and V 8 bases, and 6 bases lay outside the gene matches. CDR1 and CDR2 (germline): MNHNY, SVGAGI (reference sequence). CDR3 length: 13 amino acids. The CDR3: CASGGQMAYEQYF. CDR3 DNA sequence: TGTGCCAGCGGGGGACAGATGGCCTACGAGCAGTACTTC.

The chain is built from TRBV19 and TRBJ1-5; 7 bases line up with TRBD1. Germline V CDR1 and CDR2: LNHDA, SQIVND (reference sequence). This CDR3 region has 15 residues. V shed 2 bases, J shed 4 bases, and the junction held 5 bases outside the gene matches. The CDR3 reads CASSIRDSTNQPQHF. CDR3 in DNA: TGTGCCAGTAGTATAAGGGACAGTACAAATCAGCCCCAGCATTTT.

The rearrangement links TRBV7-8 to TRBJ2-7; possibly TRBD1 for D (6 bases). V was pared by 1 base and J by 7 bases, with 17 bases between. The CDR3 runs 15 residues. CDR1 SGHVS and CDR2 FQNEAQ come from the germline V gene. The CDR3 reads CASSLVLQGPGEQYF. CDR3 sequence (DNA): TGTGCCAGCAGCTTAGTACTCCAGGGGCCTGGGGAGCAGTACTTC. The variable domain in full, with the rest retrieved from reference TRBV7-8 and TRBJ2-7, is GAGVSQSPRYKVAKRGQDVALRCDPISGHVSLFWYQQALGQGPEFLTYFQNEAQLDKSGLPSDRFFAERPEGSVSTLKIQRTQQEDSAVYLCASSLVLQGPGEQYFGPGTRLTVT.

The chain is built from TRBV7-6 and TRBJ2-2; 14 bases are a match to TRBD2. The germline gives CDR1 SGHVS, CDR2 FNYEAQ. The CDR3 is 18 amino acids. The ends lost 5 bases at V and 5 bases at J; junction bases unmatched: 10. The CDR3 protein is CASSPRLAGGPGTGELFF. The CDR3 DNA reads TGTGCCAGCAGCCCACGACTAGCGGGAGGGCCAGGAACCGGGGAGCTGTTTTTT.

The chain links TRBV18 to TRBJ2-7; 9 nucleotides match TRBD1. The trim removed 4 bases at V and 2 bases at J, leaving 12 bases unmatched. The germline gives CDR1 KGHSH, CDR2 LQKENI. This CDR3 spans 17 amino acids. This CDR3 is CASSRLPPGQGAYEQYF. CDR3 nucleotide sequence: TGTGCCAGCTCACGACTCCCCCCGGGACAGGGTGCCTACGAGCAGTACTTC.

This clone was detected once. The V and J genes are TRBV7-9 and TRBJ2-7, with D tentatively TRBD1 (5 bases). Trimming shortened V by 0 bases and J by 0 bases, and 9 bases separated the two germline ends. This CDR3 spans 15 amino acids. The germline V gene encodes CDR1 SEHNR and CDR2 FQNEAQ (reference sequence). CDR3 in amino acids: CASSLAGQPSYEQYF. The CDR3 bases are TGTGCCAGCAGCTTAGCGGGGCAGCCCTCCTACGAGCAGTACTTC. Full variable domain (missing parts from reference TRBV7-9 and TRBJ2-7): DTGVSQNPRHKITKRGQNVTFRCDPISEHNRLYWYRQTLGQGPEFLTYFQNEAQLEKSRLLSDRFSAERPKGSFSTLEIQRTEQGDSAMYLCASSLAGQPSYEQYFGPGTRLTVT.

The rearrangement links TRBV6-4 to TRBJ1-5, with a possible D match to TRBD1 (6 bases). Germline V lookup: CDR1 MRHNA, CDR2 SNTAGT. Deletions cut 4 bases from V and 2 bases from J, with 12 bases between. The length of the CDR3 is 15 residues. This CDR3 is CASSVSGDGNQPQHF. CDR3 bases: TGTGCCAGCAGTGTATCAGGGGACGGCAATCAGCCCCAGCATTTT.

The V call is TRBV5-6, the J call TRBJ2-7; maybe TRBD1 (6 bases). Germline V lookup: CDR1 SGHDT, CDR2 YYEEEE. V was pared by 1 base and J by 0 bases, with 17 bases between. The CDR3 consists of 17 residues. CDR3 sequence (DNA): TGTGCCAGCAGCTTGAGGTCGACAGGACCAACCTCCTACGAGCAGTACTTC. The encoded protein is CASSLRSTGPTSYEQYF.

This chain joins TRBV4-2 and TRBJ2-1; no reliable D call. This CDR3 spans 16 amino acids. Germline CDR1 LGHNA, CDR2 YNFKEQ. Between the trimmed V and J ends, which lost 1 base and 0 bases, there was a span of 10 bases. CDR3 nucleotide sequence: TGTGCCAGCAGCCAAGCTGCGATGAGCTCCTACAATGAGCAGTTCTTC. Protein sequence: CASSQAAMSSYNEQFF.

The chain joins TRBV20-1 to TRBJ1-4, with D possibly TRBD1 on 6 matching bases. CDR3 length equals 11 residues. Per the germline V gene, CDR1 is DFQATT and CDR2 is SNEGSKA (reference sequence). This chain's CDR3 is CSQGSNEKLFF. The CDR3 bases are TGCAGCCAGGGGTCTAATGAAAAACTGTTTTTT.

The V and J genes are TRBV2 and TRBJ2-7; weak D call: TRBD2 (5 bases). Germline CDR1 and CDR2: SNHLY and FYNNEI. Deletions cut 5 bases from V and 0 bases from J, with 11 bases between. This CDR3 is 14 amino acids long. In nucleotides, the CDR3 is TGTGCCAGCAGTCGACTACCTCTCTCCTACGAGCAGTACTTC. Its protein is CASSRLPLSYEQYF. Full variable domain (rest looked up from reference TRBV2 and TRBJ2-7): EPEVTQTPSHQVTQMGQEVILRCVPISNHLYFYWYRQILGQKVEFLVSFYNNEISEKSEIFDDQFSVERPDGSNFTLKIRSTKLEDSAMYFCASSRLPLSYEQYFGPGTRLTVT.

Concerning this clone itself: The junction and the germline gene differ at one end; a read error may be behind it. The chain combines TRBV27 with TRBJ2-7; 7 bases agree with TRBD1. Germline assignment: CDR1 MNHEY and CDR2 SMNVEV (reference sequence). This CDR3 is 14 amino acids long. The CDR3 bases are TGTGCCAGCAGCGCACAAAGGGACAGCCGTTACGTTAACTTC. Its protein product is CASSAQRDSRYVNF.

This chain joins TRBV10-2 and TRBJ2-6; D is unclear. Trimming left V 10 bases short and J 2 bases short, with 9 bases between. CDR3 length: 13 amino acids. Germline V gene sequence: CDR1 WSHSY, CDR2 SAAADI. The CDR3 DNA is TGCGCCACCAACCCAGCTGGGGCCAACGTCCTGACTTTC. It yields the protein CATNPAGANVLTF.

The genes are TRBV19 and TRBJ2-7, with TRBD2 identical over 11 bases. V lost 6 bases to trimming and J lost 5 bases; unmatched junction nucleotides: 6. The CDR3 is made up of 14 amino acids. Germline V lookup: CDR1 LNHDA, CDR2 SQIVND (reference sequence). CDR3 coding DNA: TGTGCCAGTAGGACAACTAGCGGGAGTAACGAGCAGTACTTC. This codes for CASRTTSGSNEQYF.

The gene calls are TRBV9 and TRBJ2-7; TRBD1 agrees at 9 bases. The J segment lost 4 bases and the V segment lost 4 bases, leaving 12 bases of the junction unmatched. Germline values: CDR1 SGDLS, CDR2 YYNGEE. The CDR3 totals 16 residues. The CDR3 sequence: CASSSFERTGAYEQYF. The CDR3 region has the DNA TGTGCCAGCAGCTCCTTCGAGCGGACAGGGGCGTACGAGCAGTACTTC. The entire variable domain, with the rest obtained from reference TRBV9 and TRBJ2-7, is as follows: DSGVTQTPKHLITATGQRVTLRCSPRSGDLSVYWYQQSLDQGLQFLIQYYNGEERAKGNILERFSAQQFPDLHSELNLSSLELGDSALYFCASSSFERTGAYEQYFGPGTRLTVT.

This clone was picked up a small number of times. V usage is TRBV7-6 and J usage is TRBJ2-7, with 9 bases aligning to TRBD1. The germline gives CDR1 SGHVS, CDR2 FNYEAQ. V gave up 5 bases and J gave up 3 bases; unmatched junction bases: 11. The CDR3 spans 16 residues. CDR3 in DNA: TGTGCCAGCAGCGTGGATCCGGGACAGGGAATCTACGAGCAGTACTTC. Its translation is CASSVDPGQGIYEQYF.

This chain uses TRBV9 with TRBJ2-6; 12 nucleotides agree with TRBD2. With 0 bases clipped from V and 3 bases from J, the junction kept 7 bases outside the gene matches. The CDR3 spans 19 residues. CDR1 and CDR2 from the germline V gene are SGDLS and YYNGEE. CDR3: CASSVERLAGAGGANVLTF. The DNA of the CDR3 is TGTGCCAGCAGCGTAGAAAGACTAGCGGGAGCGGGTGGGGCCAACGTCCTGACTTTC.

This clone occurred a few times. The V gene is TRBV28, the J gene TRBJ1-2, with D unresolved. Germline-derived CDR1 and CDR2 are MDHEN and SYDVKM. The CDR3 covers 12 residues. The ends were cut back, 5 bases at V and 3 bases at J, with 7 bases in the middle. DNA for the CDR3: TGTGCCAGCAGTCCGTCCGACTATGGCTACACCTTC. Protein: CASSPSDYGYTF.

This clone came up a few times. V is TRBV19 and J is TRBJ2-7; TRBD2 is a possible D gene (5 bases). The CDR3 has 14 residues. CDR1 and CDR2 (germline): LNHDA, SQIVND (reference sequence). Trimming cost V 8 bases and J 4 bases, with 18 bases left between them. The CDR3 bases are TGTGCCAGTCGCCTCCGAGGGCATGGATACGAGCAGTACTTC. The encoded protein is CASRLRGHGYEQYF. The whole variable domain, filled in from reference TRBV19 and TRBJ2-7, reads DGGITQSPKYLFRKEGQNVTLSCEQNLNHDAMYWYRQDPGQGLRLIYYSQIVNDFQKGDIAEGYSVSREKKESFPLTVTSAQKNPTAFYLCASRLRGHGYEQYFGPGTRLTVT.

The chain joins TRBV2 to TRBJ2-3, with D perhaps matching TRBD1 (5 bases). There are 12 residues in the CDR3. Germline V gene data show CDR1 as SNHLY and CDR2 as FYNNEI. The V end was cut by 4 bases, the J end by 7 bases, with 9 bases between. The CDR3 coding sequence is TGTGCCAGCAGTGTCCAGGGAAATACGCAGTATTTT. This codes for CASSVQGNTQYF.

V usage is TRBV7-9 and J usage is TRBJ2-1; possibly TRBD2 for D (6 bases). There are 14 residues in the CDR3. Trimming took 0 bases from V and 5 from J, leaving 8 bases between them. The germline V gene encodes CDR1 SEHNR and CDR2 FQNEAQ (reference sequence). The CDR3 protein is CASSLAGTDNEQFF. The CDR3 DNA follows: TGTGCCAGCAGCTTAGCGGGGACTGACAATGAGCAGTTCTTC.

CDR3 sequence reads: CASRENAGTKAGYTF. The CDR3, as DNA: TGCGCCAGCAGAGAGAACGCCGGGACAAAGGCTGGCTACACCTTC. The gene calls are TRBV10-2 and TRBJ1-2; D is possibly TRBD1 (6 bases). V dropped 6 bases and J dropped 7 bases, with 21 bases sitting between them. The CDR3 consists of 15 residues. Germline V gene data show CDR1 as WSHSY and CDR2 as SAAADI.

This chain links TRBV19 with TRBJ2-2, with TRBD1 as a possible D gene (5 bases). V lost 7 bases, J lost 3 bases, and 15 bases lay in between. The germline V gene has CDR1 LNHDA and CDR2 SQIVND (reference sequence). This CDR3 is built from 15 residues. The CDR3 is CASTQGNGYTGELFF. The CDR3 DNA follows: TGTGCCAGTACCCAGGGAAACGGATACACCGGGGAGCTGTTTTTT.

V and J are TRBV5-8 and TRBJ2-5; TRBD2 might be the D (5 bases). The CDR3 runs to 15 residues. Trimming shortened V by 5 bases and J by 4 bases, and 18 bases separated the two germline ends. Germline V lookup: CDR1 SGHTS, CDR2 YDEGEE. The CDR3 sequence: CASSPGSRRAETQYF. Here the CDR3 DNA reads TGTGCCAGCAGTCCGGGATCGAGAAGGGCAGAGACCCAGTACTTC.